This TCR beta chain was profiled in a study of identical twins (dated by TCRdb to 2016 to 2018). Context from the whole study: The study deep-sequenced TCR alpha and beta repertoires from monozygotic twins, unrelated adults of various ages and cord blood to test whether fetal clonotypes persist. To rule out contamination, the twin experiments were replicated at different times with different library preparation protocols. General findings and caveats noted by the study authors: In monozygotic twins, out-of-frame TCR alpha sharing was systematically underestimated by recombination models, although the models agreed with sharing between unrelated individuals. Conclusions relied on cross-sectional statistical analysis, since the same donors could not be followed over many years. Zero-insertion analyses could be partly confounded by invariant T cells such as MAIT and iNKT, though diverse VJ usage argued against such confounding for most clonotypes. In beta out-of-frame sequences, excess twin sharing was weaker, because having fewer shared sequences lowered the signal-to-noise ratio. Compared with coincidental sharing between unrelated individuals, out-of-frame TCR alpha sequences shared between twins had an excess of sequences with low generation probability. Fewer insertions were carried by abundant cord blood beta clonotypes, a similar but weaker trend appeared in young adult naive repertoires, and no such trend appeared in memory repertoires.

The sample holds a few counts of this clonotype. Its antigen remains unidentified. No clone much larger than this one lies a single base away; base qualities are absent. Libraries were built with 5' RACE. The instrument given in TCRdb is Illumina HiSeq 2000. A universal primer binding site was added through template switching, and the final cDNA carried a unique molecular identifier so that TCR cDNA molecules could be counted accurately. Specific primers in the conserved constant-segment region were used to synthesize first-strand cDNA for the TCR alpha and beta chains. To control for contamination, every cDNA library carried two barcodes: a SMART-Mk sample barcode plus Illumina barcodes. TruSeq adapter sequences, together with Illumina sample barcodes, were added in two successive PCR steps. The TCR alpha and beta cDNA libraries were sequenced on the Illumina HiSeq platform using custom primers. Turning to the authors' computational methods: Unique molecular identifiers were extracted from raw reads with MiGEC, and CDR3 positions were determined with MiXCR. For each individual, recombination models were inferred using an EM algorithm with the repgenHMM and IGoR tools. The tcR package in R was used for shared clonotype analysis, with sharing normalized by the product of cloneset sizes. To study raw recombination free of thymic and clonal selection effects, out-of-frame nonproductive sequences were analyzed. TCRdb redid the processing of the public reads, applying fastp at Q25 and MiXCR, and retained in-frame beta chains. Here each entry gathers all rows of one CDR3 protein and keeps the most common genes and DNA. The V and J calls follow TCRdb's processing rather than the paper's. In all, the sample holds some 320,000 distinct CDR3 sequences, and approximately 13% of those were seen once. Roughly 7.8% of the sample rests with the top ten.

The germline V gene specifies SGHDT as CDR1 and YYEEEE as CDR2. Reading from cysteine to phenylalanine, the CDR3 counts 13 amino acids. Here the CDR3 DNA is all that survives: 39 bases in frame from base 1. The junction shows trimming of 4 bases on V and 2 bases on J, and the gene matches do not reach 2 bases of it. All donors were healthy Caucasians. The twin cohort consisted of three pairs of female monozygotic twins, all aged about 18 to 30 years. Positive isolation kits from Invitrogen were used to isolate the CD4+ and CD8+ T cell populations. The sample was also linked to a second study, of yellow fever vaccine responses in identical twins. From the second report: According to the authors, in identical twins the way T cells responded to vaccination appeared partly convergent and partly personalized. Focusing on identical twins, the study followed the T cell clones that responded to the vaccine, and did so with precision.

Material: CD8+ T cells sorted from blood. Recombination linked TRBV5-6 to TRBJ2-5, and 7 junction bases match TRBD2. This sequence originates from a young woman in good health. The DNA reads TGTGCCAGCAGCGGGGGACTACAAGAGACCCAGTACTTC. This encodes CASSGGLQETQYF.